Following are 5 T cell receptor beta chains from one sample sequenced in a study of T cells in Graves' hyperthyroidism and ophthalmopathy. Amplification targeted TCR beta CDR3 regions from RNA transcripts. The HTBI primer set was used in a first-round RT-PCR of the TCR CDR3. Each CDR3 protein is one row after TCRdb ran MiXCR on the multiplex PCR reads. The sample lists about 560,000 distinct CDR3 sequences, around 15% seen once, with about 18% in the top ten. Sequenced sample: blood. These TCRs come from a woman aged 18-29 years with Graves' hyperthyroidism.

The genes are TRBV19 and TRBJ2-1; 16 nucleotides agree with TRBD2. The length of the CDR3 is 19 residues. Trimming cost V 3 bases and J 1 base; bases outside gene matches: 6. Germline values: CDR1 LNHDA, CDR2 SQIVND (reference sequence). The CDR3 is CASSIVGTSGGGSYNEQFF. CDR3 nucleotides: TGTGCCAGTAGTATTGTAGGGACTAGCGGGGGGGGATCCTACAATGAGCAGTTCTTC.

This clonotype was observed a few times. V usage is TRBV7-2 and J usage is TRBJ2-3; D is uncertain. Per the germline V gene, CDR1 is SGHTA and CDR2 is FQGNSA. This CDR3 contains 15 residues. V lost 5 bases, J lost 2 bases, and 14 bases lay in between. The CDR3 nucleotides read TGTGCCAGCAGCCCCGAGTCAGGACCCACAGATACGCAGTATTTT. Protein sequence: CASSPESGPTDTQYF.

This clonotype was found many times. This rearrangement joins TRBV29-1 to TRBJ1-1; D is possibly TRBD1 (5 bases). Germline V gene sequence: CDR1 SQVTM, CDR2 ANQGSEA. V dropped 7 bases and J dropped 0 bases, with 12 bases sitting between them. There are 13 residues in the CDR3. The CDR3 region is CSGRQHMNTEAFF. The CDR3 coding sequence is TGCAGCGGACGACAGCACATGAACACTGAAGCTTTCTTT.

For the CDR3, the DNA is TGTGCCATCAGTGAGTCCCGCGGCCCTTCCCAAGAGACCCAGTACTTC. The encoded protein is CAISESRGPSQETQYF. The V call is TRBV10-3, the J call TRBJ2-5; no definite D call. CDR1 and CDR2 from the germline V gene are ENHRY and SYGVKD. Trimming removed 0 bases at V and 1 base at J, with 12 bases between. The CDR3 is 16 amino acids.

This clonotype showed up just a few times. The chain carries TRBV11-2 and TRBJ2-3; 10 nucleotides agree with TRBD2. CDR1 and CDR2 from the germline V gene are SGHAT and FQNNGV. V was clipped by 2 bases and J by 2 bases; unmatched bases: 10. The CDR3 has 18 residues. CDR3 nucleotides: TGTGCCAGCAGCTTATTTGTGTCTAGCGGGAGTACCACAGATACGCAGTATTTT. It translates to CASSLFVSSGSTTDTQYF.